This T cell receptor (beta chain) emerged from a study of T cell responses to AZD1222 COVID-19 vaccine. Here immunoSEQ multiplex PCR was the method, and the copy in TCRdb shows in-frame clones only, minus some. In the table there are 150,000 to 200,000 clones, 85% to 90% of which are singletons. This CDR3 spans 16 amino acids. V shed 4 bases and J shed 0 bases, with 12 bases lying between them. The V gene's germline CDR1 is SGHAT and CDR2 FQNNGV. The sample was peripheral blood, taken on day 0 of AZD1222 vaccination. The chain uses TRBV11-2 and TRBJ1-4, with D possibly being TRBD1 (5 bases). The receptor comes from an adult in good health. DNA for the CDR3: TGTGCCAGCAGCTCCAGGGCCGGGGCAACTAATGAAAAACTGTTTTTT. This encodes CASSSRAGATNEKLFF.